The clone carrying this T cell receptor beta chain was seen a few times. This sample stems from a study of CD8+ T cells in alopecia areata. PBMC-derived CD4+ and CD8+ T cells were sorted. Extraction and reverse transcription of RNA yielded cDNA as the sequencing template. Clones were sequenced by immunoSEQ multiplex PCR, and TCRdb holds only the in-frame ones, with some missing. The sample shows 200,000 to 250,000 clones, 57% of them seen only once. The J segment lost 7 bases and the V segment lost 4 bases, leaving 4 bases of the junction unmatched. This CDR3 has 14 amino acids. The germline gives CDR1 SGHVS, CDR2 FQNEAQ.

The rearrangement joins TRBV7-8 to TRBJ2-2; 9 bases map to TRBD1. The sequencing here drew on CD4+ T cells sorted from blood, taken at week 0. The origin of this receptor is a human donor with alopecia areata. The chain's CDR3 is CASSSGQGHGELFF. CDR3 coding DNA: TGTGCCAGCAGCTCGGGACAGGGCCACGGGGAGCTGTTTTTT.